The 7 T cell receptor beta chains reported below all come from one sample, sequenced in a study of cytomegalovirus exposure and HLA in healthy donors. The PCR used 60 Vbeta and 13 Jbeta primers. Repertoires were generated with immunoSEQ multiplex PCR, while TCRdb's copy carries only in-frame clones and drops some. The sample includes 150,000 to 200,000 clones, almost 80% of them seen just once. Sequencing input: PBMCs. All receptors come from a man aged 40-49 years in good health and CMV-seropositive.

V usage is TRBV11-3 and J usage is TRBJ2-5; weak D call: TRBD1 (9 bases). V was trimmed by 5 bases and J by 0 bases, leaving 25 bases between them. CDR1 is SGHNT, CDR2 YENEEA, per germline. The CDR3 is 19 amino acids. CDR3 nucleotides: TGTGCCAGCAGCCCCACAGGGGGCACATTAGCGGGGCACCAAGAGACCCAGTACTTC. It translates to CASSPTGGTLAGHQETQYF.

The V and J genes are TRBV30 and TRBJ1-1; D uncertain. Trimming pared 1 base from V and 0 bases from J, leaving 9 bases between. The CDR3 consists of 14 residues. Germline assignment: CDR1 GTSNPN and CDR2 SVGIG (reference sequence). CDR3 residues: CAWSETGMNTEAFF. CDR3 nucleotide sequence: TGTGCCTGGAGTGAGACGGGAATGAACACTGAAGCTTTCTTT.

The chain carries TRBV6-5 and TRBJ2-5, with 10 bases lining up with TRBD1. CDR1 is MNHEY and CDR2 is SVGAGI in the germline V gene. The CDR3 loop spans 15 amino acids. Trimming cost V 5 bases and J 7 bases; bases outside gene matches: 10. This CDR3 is CASSGRDRGPGTQYF. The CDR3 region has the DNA TGTGCCAGCAGTGGCCGGGACAGGGGACCGGGGACCCAGTACTTC.

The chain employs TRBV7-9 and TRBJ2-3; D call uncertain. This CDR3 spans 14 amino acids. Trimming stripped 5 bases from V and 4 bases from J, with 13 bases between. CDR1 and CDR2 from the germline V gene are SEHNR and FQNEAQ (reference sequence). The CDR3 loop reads CASSPPPRADTQYF. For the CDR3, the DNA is TGTGCCAGCAGCCCCCCCCCTCGGGCAGATACGCAGTATTTT.

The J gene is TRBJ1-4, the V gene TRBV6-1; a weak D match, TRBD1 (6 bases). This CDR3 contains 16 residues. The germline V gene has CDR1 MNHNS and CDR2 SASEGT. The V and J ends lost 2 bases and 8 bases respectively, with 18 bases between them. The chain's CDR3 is CASSERFWGQLEKLFF. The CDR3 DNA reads TGTGCCAGCAGTGAAAGGTTCTGGGGGCAATTGGAAAAACTGTTTTTT.

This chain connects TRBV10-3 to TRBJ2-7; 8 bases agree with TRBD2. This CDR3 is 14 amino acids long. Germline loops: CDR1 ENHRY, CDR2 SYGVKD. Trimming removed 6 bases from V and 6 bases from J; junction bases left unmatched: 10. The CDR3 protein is CAIRGWAGGREQYF. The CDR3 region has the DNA TGTGCCATCAGGGGGTGGGCGGGAGGTCGCGAGCAGTACTTC.

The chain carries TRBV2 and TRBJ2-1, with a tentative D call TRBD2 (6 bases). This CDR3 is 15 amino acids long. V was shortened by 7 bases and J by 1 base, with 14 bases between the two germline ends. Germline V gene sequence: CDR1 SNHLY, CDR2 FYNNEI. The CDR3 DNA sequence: TGTGCCAGCAAATCCGTGGGGGGATCCTACAATGAGCAGTTCTTC. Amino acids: CASKSVGGSYNEQFF.